One sample yielded the 5 T cell receptor beta chains listed below, sequenced in a study of molecular identifiers for immune sequencing clone quantification (dated by TCRdb to between 2018 and 2020). The method was PCR. Sequenced using a NextSeq 500. TCRdb itself trimmed the public reads at Q25 with fastp, ran MiXCR and retained productive beta chains. Each CDR3 protein gets just one entry, which takes the most common genes and DNA from the rows behind it. This sample comprises about 320,000 distinct CDR3 sequences, roughly 24% of them detected only once. The ten largest account for about 0.73% of the sample. The sequenced sample was naive CD8+ T cells from blood, with Jurkat cell RNA spiked in. In light of the paper, this sample's cell subset or site label describes: FACS-sorted CD8+CD4-CCR7+CD45RA+ naive T cells. The receptor set was obtained from a human donor in good health. Some libraries in this study had Jurkat cell RNA spiked in.

This clonotype occurred a few times. CDR3 nucleotide sequence: TGCGCCAGCAGCCAGTTCGGGGATTTAAGCAATCAGCCCCAGCATTTT. Its translation: CASSQFGDLSNQPQHF. The gene calls are TRBV4-1 and TRBJ1-5; D uncertain. Germline V gene sequence: CDR1 MGHRA, CDR2 YSYEKL. This CDR3 has 16 residues. Trimming took off 3 bases at V and 1 base at J, with 13 bases between the two ends.

The V and J genes are TRBV3-1 and TRBJ2-3; the match to TRBD2 covers 7 bases. This CDR3 comprises 16 residues. The germline CDR1 and CDR2 sequences are LGHDT and YNNKEL (reference sequence). With 4 bases clipped from V and 1 base from J, the junction kept 8 bases outside the gene matches. The CDR3 sequence is CASSPTGGRGTDTQYF. Here the CDR3 DNA reads TGTGCCAGCAGCCCCACGGGTGGGAGGGGCACAGATACGCAGTATTTT.

This clonotype was picked up many times. The genes are TRBV9 and TRBJ2-6; D is unresolved. The CDR3 contains 14 residues. Germline CDR1 SGDLS, CDR2 YYNGEE. Between the trimmed V and J ends, which lost 3 bases and 0 bases, there was a span of 4 bases. The CDR3 DNA sequence: TGTGCCAGCAGCGAGGTCTCTGGGGCCAACGTCCTGACTTTC. Translated: CASSEVSGANVLTF.

Remarks on this clonotype: Since a much larger clone is just one base distant, this may be a read error. The chain has TRBV27 and TRBJ2-3; D is unclear. This CDR3 region has 15 residues. V lost 6 bases and J lost 4, with 17 bases in between. The germline gives CDR1 MNHEY, CDR2 SMNVEV (reference sequence). CDR3 coding DNA: TGTGCCAGCAGCGAGCTACCCCTGCACGCAGATACGCAGTATTTT. Its protein product is CASSELPLHADTQYF.

J is TRBJ2-5 and V is TRBV9, with 8 bases that match TRBD2. Germline CDR1 and CDR2: SGDLS and YYNGEE. CDR3 length: 17 amino acids. After removal of 0 bases from V and 9 bases from J, the junction contained 16 bases not matched to a gene. This CDR3 is CASSVGERGHLQESQYF. CDR3 nucleotide sequence: TGTGCCAGCAGCGTAGGGGAGCGGGGGCATCTTCAGGAGTCCCAGTACTTC.